This entry lists 31 T cell receptor beta chains sequenced from one sample in a study of cytomegalovirus exposure and HLA in healthy donors. Primers included in the PCR were 60 Vbeta and 13 Jbeta primers. Here immunoSEQ multiplex PCR was the method, and the copy in TCRdb shows in-frame clones only, minus some. The sample gives over 150,000 clones, around 86% of which show up once; around 2% is in the top ten. The sequencing sample was made of PBMCs. The receptors originated from a human donor in good health.

The rearrangement links TRBV2 to TRBJ2-1; tentative D call: TRBD2 (6 bases). This CDR3 comprises 15 residues. Germline loops: CDR1 SNHLY, CDR2 FYNNEI. With 2 bases removed from V and 5 bases from J, the gap between germline ends came to 13 bases. CDR3 loop: CASSEYTGLNNEQFF. The CDR3 nucleotides read TGTGCCAGCAGTGAATATACGGGACTGAACAATGAGCAGTTCTTC.

The chain joins TRBV6-5 to TRBJ2-3; D gene unclear. The germline V gene encodes CDR1 MNHEY and CDR2 SVGAGI. V gave up 5 bases and J gave up 1 base, with 10 bases separating them. The CDR3 loop spans 14 amino acids. The CDR3 DNA reads as TGTGCCAGCAGTCCTCGGCAGGGCACAGATACGCAGTATTTT. This sequence encodes CASSPRQGTDTQYF.

The CDR3 is CASSADSDEQYF. The DNA of the CDR3 is TGTGCCAGCAGTGCAGATAGCGACGAGCAGTACTTC. The genes are TRBV2 and TRBJ2-7, with D possibly matching TRBD2 (5 bases). Trimming removed 4 bases at V and 5 bases at J, with 9 bases between. The CDR3 length is 12 residues. The germline V gene has CDR1 SNHLY and CDR2 FYNNEI. The whole variable domain, filled in from reference TRBV2 and TRBJ2-7, reads EPEVTQTPSHQVTQMGQEVILRCVPISNHLYFYWYRQILGQKVEFLVSFYNNEISEKSEIFDDQFSVERPDGSNFTLKIRSTKLEDSAMYFCASSADSDEQYFGPGTRLTVT.

The genes are TRBV29-1 and TRBJ2-7; possibly TRBD2 for D (5 bases). V dropped 4 bases and J dropped 2 bases, with 9 bases sitting between them. From germline, CDR1 is SQVTM and CDR2 ANQGSEA. The CDR3 loop spans 12 amino acids. CDR3 residues: CSVGKTTYEQYF. DNA of the CDR3: TGCAGCGTTGGAAAGACTACCTACGAGCAGTACTTC.

This chain connects TRBV5-4 to TRBJ1-6, with 7 bases fitting TRBD1. The trim removed 4 bases at V and 6 bases at J, leaving 1 base unmatched. This CDR3 comprises 13 residues. Germline V gene data show CDR1 as SGHNT and CDR2 as YYREEE (reference sequence). The CDR3 DNA is TGTGCCAGCAGCCGGGACAGTAATTCACCCCTCCACTTT. Translation: CASSRDSNSPLHF.

In regard to this clone: One end of the junction does not line up with germline, which may come from a read error. The rearrangement joins TRBV4-2 to TRBJ1-1; 10 nucleotides align to TRBD1. The length of the CDR3 is 14 residues. CDR1 is LGHNA, CDR2 YNFKEQ, per germline. The CDR3: CASSQDDRGRFRCF. CDR3 bases: TGTGCCAGCAGCCAAGATGACAGGGGGCGCTTTCGGTGTTTT.

This clone was observed many times. The chain carries TRBV2 and TRBJ1-2; maybe TRBD1 (6 bases). This CDR3 contains 18 residues. Trimming left V 5 bases short and J 2 bases short, with 24 bases between. Germline-derived CDR1 and CDR2 are SNHLY and FYNNEI. This CDR3 is CASSLTGTPNTLNYGYTF. DNA of the CDR3: TGTGCCAGCAGTCTAACCGGGACACCAAATACGTTAAACTATGGCTACACCTTC.

V usage is TRBV6-5 and J usage is TRBJ2-5; the D is unclear. Germline values: CDR1 MNHEY, CDR2 SVGAGI. V lost 2 bases and J 3 bases, leaving 10 bases between the germline ends. This CDR3 region has 14 residues. CDR3 nucleotides: TGTGCCAGCAGTTACCGAGTCAGCGAAGAGACCCAGTACTTC. Protein product: CASSYRVSEETQYF.

The genes are TRBV11-1 and TRBJ2-4; 12 bases are a match to TRBD2. Trimming removed 5 bases from V and 9 bases from J; junction bases left unmatched: 14. CDR1 and CDR2 (germline): SGHAT, FQDESV (reference sequence). The CDR3 is 17 amino acids. The CDR3: CASSLSTSGGHGGIQYF. The CDR3 nucleotides are TGTGCCAGCAGCCTGTCGACTAGCGGGGGTCATGGGGGCATTCAGTACTTC.

As to this clone: An end of the junction differs from the germline gene, which may be a read error. V gene TRBV11-2 combines with J gene TRBJ1-6, with 10 bases identical to TRBD1. Per the germline V gene, CDR1 is SGHAT and CDR2 is FQNNGV. CDR3 length: 11 residues. The CDR3 sequence is CASSLGQGALF. The DNA of the CDR3 is TGTGCCAGCAGCTTAGGACAGGGGGCCCTCTTT.

The chain is built from TRBV10-3 and TRBJ2-7; TRBD1 aligns across 8 bases. The V gene end was trimmed by 11 bases and the J gene end by 5 bases; junction bases not matched to a gene: 14. Germline lookup yields CDR1 ENHRY and CDR2 SYGVKD. The CDR3 has 14 residues. Here the CDR3 reads CASRLRQGTHEQYF. In nucleotides, the CDR3 is TGTGCCTCACGCCTGCGACAGGGGACCCACGAGCAGTACTTC.

This chain connects TRBV4-1 to TRBJ2-5, with a tentative D call TRBD1 (6 bases). Germline V gives CDR1 MGHRA, CDR2 YSYEKL. The CDR3 length is 16 residues. V lost 2 bases to trimming and J lost 4 bases, with 17 bases between them. DNA of the CDR3: TGCGCCAGCAGCCAATTTCAGCCGGGACAAAGAGAGACCCAGTACTTC. Its translation: CASSQFQPGQRETQYF.

This clone turned up a few times. Given a much more abundant clone one base away, this may be a read error. This CDR3 reads CASSQERGGQETQYF. DNA for the CDR3: TGTGCCAGCAGCCAAGAGCGGGGGGGCCAAGAGACCCAGTACTTC. The V and J genes are TRBV4-1 and TRBJ2-5; 10 bases align to TRBD2. CDR1 MGHRA and CDR2 YSYEKL come from the germline V gene. The CDR3 loop spans 15 amino acids.

This clone has more than one count but fewer than ten. V gene TRBV4-3 combines with J gene TRBJ1-4, with D hard to call. Germline CDR1 is LGHNA and CDR2 is YSLEER. V lost 0 bases to trimming and J lost 7 bases, with 12 bases between them. CDR3 length: 15 amino acids. The CDR3 spells CASSQDTGFSEKLFF. The CDR3 region has the DNA TGCGCCAGCAGCCAAGATACGGGGTTTAGTGAAAAACTGTTTTTT.

This clone was seen a handful of times. The V gene is TRBV6-1, the J gene TRBJ1-5, with TRBD1 matching over 7 bases. After removal of 2 bases from V and 6 bases from J, the junction contained 10 bases not matched to a gene. Germline V gene lookup returns CDR1 MNHNS and CDR2 SASEGT. This CDR3 spans 16 amino acids. This CDR3 is CASSEIQRGQSQPQHF. CDR3 DNA: TGTGCCAGCAGTGAAATTCAAAGGGGGCAAAGTCAGCCCCAGCATTTT.

This chain's CDR3 is CASRKQGTNTEAFF. The DNA for the CDR3 is TGTGCCAGCAGAAAACAGGGAACGAACACTGAAGCTTTCTTT. This chain connects TRBV6-5 to TRBJ1-1; possible D gene TRBD1, 6 bases. The germline V gene has CDR1 MNHEY and CDR2 SVGAGI. V lost 6 bases to trimming and J lost 1 base, with 12 bases between them. The CDR3 is 14 residues long.

V usage is TRBV11-2 and J usage is TRBJ2-2; the D gene is possibly TRBD2 (6 bases). V shed 5 bases and J shed 7 bases, with 14 bases lying between them. This CDR3 has 14 residues. Germline CDR1 is SGHAT and CDR2 is FQNNGV. Here the CDR3 DNA reads TGTGCCAGCAGCCCAAGGTGGGGGGTCGGGGAGCTGTTTTTT. Protein product: CASSPRWGVGELFF.

This clone showed up just once. The chain links TRBV14 to TRBJ2-5, with D possibly being TRBD2 (5 bases). CDR1 and CDR2 from the germline V gene are SGHDN and FVKESK. The V gene lost 1 base and the J gene lost 5 bases, with 17 bases spanning the gap. This CDR3 has 16 amino acids. CDR3 DNA sequence: TGTGCCAGCAGCCAAGTCTTGCCAGCGGTAAGGGAGACCCAGTACTTC. Its translation is CASSQVLPAVRETQYF.

With respect to this clone: Distinct nucleotide sequences in the sample also encode this CDR3. J is TRBJ2-7 and V is TRBV7-2, with D tentatively TRBD1 (6 bases). The CDR3 is 14 amino acids. Trimming shortened V by 0 bases and J by 4 bases, and 10 bases separated the two germline ends. Germline CDR1 is SGHTA and CDR2 is FQGNSA. The CDR3: CASSLAARGYEQYF. The CDR3 nucleotides are TGTGCCAGCAGCTTAGCTGCCAGGGGATACGAGCAGTACTTC.

The chain recombines TRBV9 with TRBJ2-5; the match to TRBD2 covers 7 bases. V was clipped by 3 bases and J by 2 bases; unmatched bases: 4. Looked up from germline, CDR1 is SGDLS and CDR2 is YYNGEE. The CDR3 extends over 14 amino acids. The chain's CDR3 is CASSEWGGQETQYF. The DNA of the CDR3 is TGTGCCAGCAGCGAGTGGGGGGGGCAAGAGACCCAGTACTTC. The whole variable domain, remainder taken from reference TRBV9 and TRBJ2-5, is DSGVTQTPKHLITATGQRVTLRCSPRSGDLSVYWYQQSLDQGLQFLIQYYNGEERAKGNILERFSAQQFPDLHSELNLSSLELGDSALYFCASSEWGGQETQYFGPGTRLLVL.

The V call is TRBV10-3, the J call TRBJ1-1, with TRBD1 matching over 7 bases. The CDR3 contains 13 residues. With V trimmed by 6 bases and J by 3 bases, 4 bases remained unmatched. CDR1 and CDR2 (germline): ENHRY, SYGVKD. As DNA, the CDR3 is TGTGCCATCAGAGACAGGGCCTACACTGAAGCTTTCTTT. It encodes CAIRDRAYTEAFF.

The rearrangement links TRBV27 to TRBJ2-7; 11 bases fit TRBD2. Trimming cost V 3 bases and J 3 bases; bases outside gene matches: 7. The CDR3 is made up of 16 amino acids. Germline V CDR1 and CDR2: MNHEY, SMNVEV (reference sequence). DNA for the CDR3: TGTGCCAGCAGTTTTTCTAGCGGGGGGCCATTCTACGAGCAGTACTTC. This gives the protein CASSFSSGGPFYEQYF.

The J gene is TRBJ1-4, the V gene TRBV28; 9 bases map to TRBD1. CDR3 length equals 14 residues. CDR1 is MDHEN, CDR2 SYDVKM, per germline. The junction had 3 bases not matched to a gene; V was cut back by 6 bases and J by 4 bases. CDR3 amino acids: CASSRTGDNEKLFF. CDR3 nucleotides: TGTGCCAGCAGCCGGACAGGGGATAATGAAAAACTGTTTTTT. The whole variable domain, remainder taken from reference TRBV28 and TRBJ1-4, is DVKVTQSSRYLVKRTGEKVFLECVQDMDHENMFWYRQDPGLGLRLIYFSYDVKMKEKGDIPEGYSVSREKKERFSLILESASTNQTSMYLCASSRTGDNEKLFFGSGTQLSVL.

The V and J genes are TRBV7-9 and TRBJ1-2; 8 positions agree with TRBD1. Germline V CDR1 and CDR2: SEHNR, FQNEAQ (reference sequence). The CDR3 consists of 14 residues. J lost 7 bases, V lost 1 base, and 5 bases had no gene match. CDR3 residues: CASSLVGQGGGYTF. The CDR3 coding sequence is TGTGCCAGCAGCTTAGTCGGACAGGGAGGTGGCTACACCTTC.

This clone came up a few times. The chain uses TRBV5-1 and TRBJ2-2; 7 nucleotides match TRBD2. J lost 5 bases, V lost 5 bases, and 3 bases had no gene match. From germline, CDR1 is SGHRS and CDR2 YFSETQ. This CDR3 has 13 amino acids. The CDR3 spells CASRKAGTGELFF. DNA of the CDR3: TGCGCCAGCAGAAAAGCGGGGACCGGGGAGCTGTTTTTT.

The V and J genes are TRBV6-5 and TRBJ1-2; no clear D. This CDR3 is 14 amino acids long. Between the trimmed V and J ends, which lost 2 bases and 10 bases, there was a span of 17 bases. Looked up from germline, CDR1 is MNHEY and CDR2 is SVGAGI. CDR3 sequence: CASSYTRDGCDYTF. For the CDR3, the DNA is TGTGCCAGCAGTTACACCCGAGACGGGTGCGACTACACCTTC.

This sequence joins TRBV5-1 and TRBJ1-6; no clear D gene. The CDR3 covers 16 residues. Germline V gene sequence: CDR1 SGHRS, CDR2 YFSETQ. Trimming removed 0 bases from V and 0 bases from J, with 7 bases in between. The CDR3, as DNA: TGCGCCAGCAGCTTGGAGAGTAGCTCCTATAATTCACCCCTCCACTTT. This gives the protein CASSLESSSYNSPLHF.

The V and J genes are TRBV6-4 and TRBJ2-3, with D unresolved. CDR3 length equals 13 residues. Trimming removed 3 bases at V and 3 bases at J, with 7 bases between. Germline lookup yields CDR1 MRHNA and CDR2 SNTAGT. CDR3 sequence reads: CASSEVATDTQYF. In DNA, the CDR3 is TGTGCCAGCAGTGAAGTGGCAACAGATACGCAGTATTTT.

The chain recombines TRBV9 with TRBJ2-3, with D maybe TRBD2 (6 bases). The V gene lost 0 bases and the J gene lost 6 bases, with 14 bases spanning the gap. Germline-derived CDR1 and CDR2 are SGDLS and YYNGEE. CDR3 length: 15 amino acids. The CDR3 sequence is CASSVAGEAVDTQYF. CDR3 nucleotides: TGTGCCAGCAGCGTAGCGGGGGAGGCCGTGGATACGCAGTATTTT. The full variable domain, with the rest looked up from reference TRBV9 and TRBJ2-3, is DSGVTQTPKHLITATGQRVTLRCSPRSGDLSVYWYQQSLDQGLQFLIQYYNGEERAKGNILERFSAQQFPDLHSELNLSSLELGDSALYFCASSVAGEAVDTQYFGPGTRLTVL.

The rearrangement uses TRBV2 and TRBJ2-2; 11 nucleotides match TRBD1. The V gene end was trimmed by 7 bases and the J gene end by 4 bases; junction bases not matched to a gene: 2. The length of the CDR3 is 14 residues. Germline V gene lookup returns CDR1 SNHLY and CDR2 FYNNEI. This CDR3 is CASIGQGATGELFF. CDR3 DNA sequence: TGTGCCAGCATTGGACAGGGGGCCACCGGGGAGCTGTTTTTT.

CDR3 in DNA: TGTGCCAGCAGCTTAGAATTCGTGGCCTTGAACACAGATACGCAGTATTTT. Its translation: CASSLEFVALNTDTQYF. V usage is TRBV7-2 and J usage is TRBJ2-3; D unresolved. The germline V gene has CDR1 SGHTA and CDR2 FQGNSA. The CDR3 runs 17 residues. The germline V and J ends were trimmed by 1 base and 2 bases, with 16 bases remaining between them.